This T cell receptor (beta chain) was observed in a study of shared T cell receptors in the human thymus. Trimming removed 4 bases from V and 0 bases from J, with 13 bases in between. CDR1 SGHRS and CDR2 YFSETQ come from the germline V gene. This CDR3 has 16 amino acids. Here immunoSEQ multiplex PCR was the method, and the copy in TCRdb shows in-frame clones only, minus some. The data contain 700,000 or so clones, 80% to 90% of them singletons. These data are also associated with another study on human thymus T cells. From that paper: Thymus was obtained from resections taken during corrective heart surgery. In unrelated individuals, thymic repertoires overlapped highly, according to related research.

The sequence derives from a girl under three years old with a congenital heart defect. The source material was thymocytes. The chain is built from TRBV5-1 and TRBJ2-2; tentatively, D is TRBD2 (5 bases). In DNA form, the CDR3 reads TGCGCCAGCAGCCCCCGCGGGCCCTCGAACACCGGGGAGCTGTTTTTT. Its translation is CASSPRGPSNTGELFF.